This T cell receptor (beta chain) was documented in a study of CD8+CD57+ T cells in acquired aplastic anemia. As for the study in general: The mean DNA yield obtained from sorted CD4+ and CD8+ cells came to 3 to 4 ug.

As concerns this clonotype: What it binds is not known.

Individuals selected for sequencing had exhibited CD8+CD57+ cell expansion on flow cytometry. Genomic DNA templated the TCR beta VDJ and CDR3 profiling. TCRdb recomputed calls from the reads with MiXCR, one row per CDR3 protein. The data show about 98,000 distinct CDR3 sequences, about 67% seen once. The study's findings and limits: Roughly 30 was the count of CD8+ CDR3 sequences that patients shared with controls.

V was cut by 5 bases and J by 0 bases, with 8 bases left in between. Germline-derived CDR1 and CDR2 are LNHDA and SQIVND (reference sequence). There are 13 residues in the CDR3. This receptor was taken from a human donor with aplastic anemia. Sequencing was done on a sample of sorted CD4+, CD8+, or CD8+CD57+ T cells (not recorded which) from PBMCs. The chain couples TRBV19 to TRBJ2-7; possible D gene TRBD1, 5 bases. The CDR3 DNA follows: TGTGCCAGTAGTTCAGGGTACTCCTACGAGCAGTACTTC. It translates to CASSSGYSYEQYF.